Presented here are 19 T cell receptor beta chains from one specimen sequenced in a study of regulatory T cells in long-lasting Graves disease. As to time point: persistent/refractory GD, antithyroid drugs over 5 years with positive TRAb. With RNA extracted from PBMCs as input, the TCR library was made. Assembly of TCR beta libraries relied on iRepertoire HTBI primers together with Arm-PCR of CDR3 regions. From the multiplex PCR reads, TCRdb called clonotypes with MiXCR, one entry per CDR3 protein. The profile shows around 460,000 distinct CDR3 sequences, approximately 21% of them singletons. The sequenced sample was peripheral blood mononuclear cells (PBMCs), obtained when the disease was refractory, from a patient treated with antithyroid drugs. The source is a female donor with Graves disease.

V gene TRBV10-3 combines with J gene TRBJ2-7, with 9 bases aligning to TRBD2. V lost 8 bases to trimming and J lost 3 bases; unmatched junction nucleotides: 8. Germline assignment: CDR1 ENHRY and CDR2 SYGVKD. The CDR3 loop spans 14 amino acids. The CDR3, as DNA: TGTGCCATCGGGAGGACTAGCGACCTCTACGAGCAGTACTTC. Translating gives CAIGRTSDLYEQYF.

This clonotype was detected many times. The chain uses TRBV28 and TRBJ1-1; no clear D gene. Trimming removed 2 bases from V and 1 base from J, with 5 bases in between. The germline CDR1 and CDR2 sequences are MDHEN and SYDVKM. The CDR3 length is 13 residues. The CDR3 sequence is CASSLETNTEAFF. The CDR3 coding sequence is TGTGCCAGCAGTTTAGAGACGAACACTGAAGCTTTCTTT.

This clonotype appeared a few times. V is TRBV3-1 and J is TRBJ1-2; D not resolved. CDR3 size: 15 residues. Trimming cost V 2 bases and J 7 bases, with 17 bases left between them. CDR1 and CDR2 (germline): LGHDT, YNNKEL (reference sequence). CDR3 in amino acids: CASSQPVGRTLGYTF. DNA of the CDR3: TGTGCCAGCAGCCAACCTGTCGGACGGACTCTTGGCTACACCTTC.

The chain carries TRBV7-9 and TRBJ1-2, with 8 bases lining up with TRBD1. CDR1 and CDR2 (germline): SEHNR, FQNEAQ (reference sequence). The CDR3 is made up of 13 amino acids. The trim removed 5 bases at V and 8 bases at J, leaving 7 bases unmatched. The CDR3 nucleotides read TGTGCCAGCAGCCTTCCAGGGGGCGGGGGCTACACCTTC. Amino acid sequence: CASSLPGGGGYTF.

The CDR3 coding sequence is TGCGCCAGCAGCTTGGACGGGACTAGGTCCTACGAGCAGTACTTC. This codes for CASSLDGTRSYEQYF. The chain joins TRBV5-1 to TRBJ2-7; 8 nucleotides match TRBD2. CDR1 SGHRS and CDR2 YFSETQ come from the germline V gene. This CDR3 spans 15 amino acids. After removal of 0 bases from V and 1 base from J, the junction contained 3 bases not matched to a gene.

This clonotype was seen many times. This chain joins TRBV20-1 and TRBJ2-5, with TRBD2 identical over 11 bases. V lost 6 bases, J lost 2 bases, and 8 bases stayed unmatched. The CDR3 consists of 15 residues. Germline assignment: CDR1 DFQATT and CDR2 SNEGSKA (reference sequence). CDR3 amino acids: CSALGRLAGQETQYF. CDR3 bases: TGCAGTGCCCTGGGGAGACTAGCGGGACAAGAGACCCAGTACTTC.

The chain uses TRBV6-4 and TRBJ2-5; TRBD2 matches 7 bases. CDR3 length equals 13 residues. Germline V CDR1 and CDR2: MRHNA, SNTAGT. V was clipped by 6 bases and J by 3 bases; unmatched bases: 4. CDR3 residues: CASRTSSKETQYF. CDR3 nucleotide sequence: TGTGCCAGCAGGACTAGCAGTAAAGAGACCCAGTACTTC.

This clonotype came up a few times. Germline and junction disagree at one end, which may indicate a read error. J is TRBJ1-2 and V is TRBV20-1, with 10 nucleotides matching TRBD1. CDR3 length equals 12 residues. The germline V gene has CDR1 DFQATT and CDR2 SNEGSKA (reference sequence). CDR3 coding DNA: TGCGGTGCTTATGGACAGGGGGATGGCTACACCTTC. Translation: CGAYGQGDGYTF.

This clonotype was seen a few times. This chain uses TRBV20-1 with TRBJ2-1; 12 bases are shared with TRBD2. Germline V CDR1 and CDR2: DFQATT, SNEGSKA (reference sequence). V shed 6 bases, J shed 4 bases, and the junction held 7 bases outside the gene matches. The CDR3 consists of 15 residues. In DNA form, the CDR3 reads TGCAGTGCCCGGACTAGCGGGGTACCTTACAATGAGCAGTTCTTC. Encoded protein: CSARTSGVPYNEQFF.

This clonotype was counted many times. The gene calls are TRBV7-2 and TRBJ1-5; D may be TRBD1 (6 bases). Germline-derived CDR1 and CDR2 are SGHTA and FQGNSA. Trimming stripped 4 bases from V and 5 bases from J, with 12 bases between. The CDR3 runs 14 residues. As DNA, the CDR3 is TGTGCCAGCAGCTCCACGACAGGTGATCAGCCCCAGCATTTT. Translation gives CASSSTTGDQPQHF.

The chain carries TRBV4-1 and TRBJ2-7, with D unclear. Per the germline V gene, CDR1 is MGHRA and CDR2 is YSYEKL. V was cut by 3 bases and J by 0 bases, with 12 bases left in between. The length of the CDR3 is 15 residues. The CDR3 protein is CASSQYQASSYEQYF. CDR3 DNA: TGCGCCAGCAGCCAGTATCAGGCCTCCTCCTACGAGCAGTACTTC.

The chain's CDR3 is CSAREGLYSYNEQFF. As DNA, the CDR3 is TGCAGTGCTAGAGAGGGACTGTATTCCTACAATGAGCAGTTCTTC. This sequence joins TRBV20-1 and TRBJ2-1, with D possibly TRBD2 on 6 matching bases. The CDR3 spans 15 residues. Germline V gene lookup returns CDR1 DFQATT and CDR2 SNEGSKA (reference sequence). V was clipped by 0 bases and J by 1 base, with 10 bases between them.

The chain has TRBV6-9 and TRBJ1-1; unclear D gene. V lost 2 bases, J lost 5 bases, and 9 bases lay in between. Germline V gene data show CDR1 as MNHGY and CDR2 as SVAAGI. This CDR3 spans 13 amino acids. The CDR3 DNA reads as TGTGCCAGCAGTTATGGCAGAGGTACTGAAGCTTTCTTT. As protein: CASSYGRGTEAFF.

This chain uses TRBV12-3 or TRBV12-4 with TRBJ2-2, with D possibly TRBD1 on 5 matching bases. CDR3 size: 15 residues. Trimming stripped 6 bases from V and 6 bases from J, with 17 bases between. The CDR3 DNA sequence: TGTGCCAGCAGGGCGGCAGGGCGAGTCGCCGGGGAGCTGTTTTTT. Translation: CASRAAGRVAGELFF.

This clonotype has at least ten counts. As DNA, the CDR3 is TGTGCCAGCAGCACAAGATGGGGCTACGAGCAGTACTTC. Translated: CASSTRWGYEQYF. The gene calls are TRBV11-2 and TRBJ2-7, with D uncertain. The germline V gene has CDR1 SGHAT and CDR2 FQNNGV. Trimming cost V 5 bases and J 3 bases, with 11 bases left between them. CDR3 length: 13 residues.

This clonotype has at least ten counts. Mismatch with germline at one junction end may stem from a read error. The chain links TRBV12-3 or TRBV12-4 to TRBJ2-7, with D possibly being TRBD2 (6 bases). The CDR3 runs 14 residues. The CDR3 nucleotides read TGTGCCAGCGGTTTCAGGGCGGGGTCCTACGAGCAGTACTTC. Its translation is CASGFRAGSYEQYF.

In its sample, this clonotype was seen once. With a far larger clone one base away, a read error is the likely cause. The chain has TRBV2 and TRBJ1-2; D remains ambiguous. The germline V and J ends were trimmed by 5 bases and 7 bases, with 20 bases remaining between them. The CDR3 totals 15 residues. Germline V gives CDR1 SNHLY, CDR2 FYNNEI. The CDR3 sequence: CASSLAPQEAGGYTF. The CDR3 bases are TGTGCCAGCAGTTTAGCGCCGCAGGAGGCTGGTGGCTACACCTTC.

This chain connects TRBV6-1 to TRBJ1-6, with D unclear. The CDR3 sequence is 14 residues long. CDR1 is MNHNS, CDR2 SASEGT, per germline. The V gene lost 2 bases and the J gene lost 6 bases, with 8 bases spanning the gap. The CDR3 DNA follows: TGTGCCAGCAGTGAACAGGTCCCTAATTCACCCCTCCACTTT. This gives the protein CASSEQVPNSPLHF.

CDR3 in DNA: TGTGCCAGCAGTCCAGGGAAATATTACGATCAGCCCCAGCATTTT. It specifies CASSPGKYYDQPQHF. The V and J genes are TRBV6-1 and TRBJ1-5, with D perhaps matching TRBD1 (5 bases). Germline V CDR1 and CDR2: MNHNS, SASEGT. Trimming shortened V by 5 bases and J by 5 bases, and 16 bases separated the two germline ends. The CDR3 runs 15 residues.